This T cell receptor (beta chain) was sequenced during a study of shared clonotypes between healthy human individuals. Study-wide context: Donors were a couple of women and three men aged 18 to 49. Study-wide results and caveats: Researchers found naive subsets generally carried larger estimated richness than memory subsets.

CDR3 length equals 14 residues. The V and J ends lost 5 bases and 4 bases respectively, with 14 bases between them. Germline loops: CDR1 SEHNR, CDR2 FQNEAQ (reference sequence). The study ran the assay at deep level. Libraries were prepared by immunoSEQ multiplex PCR; TCRdb keeps only in-frame clonotypes and omits some of them. The table includes more than 2 million clones, 85% to 95% detected once. As regards this clone: The antigen remains unidentified.

This TCR derives from a man between 18 and 35 years old in good health. The genes are TRBV7-9 and TRBJ1-1; D not resolved. The sample consisted of naive CD4+ T cells sorted from blood. Subset denoted: CD45RA+ positively selected. The CDR3 region is CASSLGGSPTEAFF. The CDR3 coding sequence is TGTGCCAGCAGCCTGGGAGGGTCCCCCACTGAAGCTTTCTTT.